This TCR beta chain was profiled in a study of shared clonotypes between healthy human individuals. Genomic DNA (from each subset) was split evenly across several immunoSEQ plates. Per the original methods: Without quality scores, immunoSEQ junctional reads could not be filtered like full-length reads. Clones were read by immunoSEQ multiplex PCR, and TCRdb kept only the in-frame ones, dropping some. That table furnishes V, J and clone size, whereas the DNA furnished D and trimming. Among 550,000 to 850,000 clones listed, about 74% were seen once. This CDR3 comprises 18 residues. Germline V gene lookup returns CDR1 SGHDT and CDR2 YYEEEE. V lost 2 bases to trimming and J lost 2 bases; unmatched junction nucleotides: 10.

The sample consisted of memory CD4+ T cells sorted from blood. Subset indicated: CD45RA-negative fraction. V gene TRBV5-6 combines with J gene TRBJ2-3; 11 bases align to TRBD2. This receptor was taken from a woman aged 25-40 years in good health. The CDR3 DNA is TGTGCCAGCAGCTTCCAGGGCCGACTAGCGGGGATCACAGATACGCAGTATTTT. It is translated as CASSFQGRLAGITDTQYF.